The entry below describes one T cell receptor (beta chain). Its matching antigen is unknown. This entry comes from a study of beta chain features in type 1 diabetes. Sequenced material consisted of expressed TCRB transcripts (all of the isolated RNA was reverse transcribed). Assay: immunoSEQ multiplex PCR; the TCRdb copy retains only in-frame clones and omits some. The table includes hundreds of thousands of clones, 13% to 15% detected once. Trimming removed 0 bases from V and 2 bases from J; junction bases left unmatched: 6. CDR3 length: 16 residues. Per the germline V gene, CDR1 is SGDLS and CDR2 is YYNGEE. The study, taken as a whole, reports: TCRB CDR3s were moderately but significantly shorter in Type 1 diabetes patients in all four CD4+ subsets.

The chain has TRBV9 and TRBJ2-3; TRBD2 aligns across 7 bases. Input material: naive CD4+ T cells from blood. The receptor's source is a woman between 35 and 50 years old in good health. CDR3 sequence reads: CASSVAVAGVTDTQYF. DNA for the CDR3: TGTGCCAGCAGCGTAGCTGTAGCGGGCGTCACAGATACGCAGTATTTT. The full variable domain, completed using reference TRBV9 and TRBJ2-3, is DSGVTQTPKHLITATGQRVTLRCSPRSGDLSVYWYQQSLDQGLQFLIQYYNGEERAKGNILERFSAQQFPDLHSELNLSSLELGDSALYFCASSVAVAGVTDTQYFGPGTRLTVL.